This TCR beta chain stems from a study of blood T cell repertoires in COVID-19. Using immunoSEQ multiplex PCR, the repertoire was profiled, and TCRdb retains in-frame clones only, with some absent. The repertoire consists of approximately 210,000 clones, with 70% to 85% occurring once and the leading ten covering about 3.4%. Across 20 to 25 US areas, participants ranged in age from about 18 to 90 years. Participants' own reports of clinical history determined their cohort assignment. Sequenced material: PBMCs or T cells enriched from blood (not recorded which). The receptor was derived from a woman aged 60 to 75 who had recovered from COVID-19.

CDR3 loop: CSVQPGQGKETQYF. CDR3 DNA: TGCAGCGTTCAACCCGGACAGGGAAAAGAGACCCAGTACTTC. V and J are TRBV29-1 and TRBJ2-5, with TRBD1 matching 8 bases. Germline V gene data show CDR1 as SQVTM and CDR2 as ANQGSEA. V was pared by 5 bases and J by 3 bases, with 8 bases of the junction left unmatched. The CDR3 length is 14 residues.